This TCR beta chain came from a study of T cells after yellow fever vaccination. The wider study: Researchers used SMART-Seq v4 Ultra Low Input to prepare fractions that had low cell numbers.

This clonotype was seen only a few times. Antigen specificity is unknown. Study-wide findings and caveats: The study found a weaker secondary response that peaked faster, day 5 versus 15. Most clones from primary vaccination were detected again post-booster (roughly 96% CD4, roughly 90% CD8). Abundant bulk-derived clonotypes could contaminate FACS-sorted repertoires.

There are 15 residues in the CDR3. V was pared by 8 bases and J by 1 base, with 10 bases of the junction left unmatched. Germline loops: CDR1 MNHEY, CDR2 SVGAGI. TCRdb ran MiXCR on the 5' RACE reads and lists one entry per CDR3 protein. The sample yields some 320,000 distinct CDR3 sequences, over 3.5% seen once. V and J are TRBV6-5 and TRBJ1-1, with TRBD1 matching over 7 bases. Source: PBMCs, taken 15 days after the yellow fever booster vaccination. The clonotype comes from a man aged 18 to 30 who received the YFV17D yellow fever vaccine. The CDR3 DNA reads as TGTGCCAGCGGAAAGACAGGGTCCCGGAACACTGAAGCTTTCTTT. Its translation is CASGKTGSRNTEAFF.